This TCR beta chain was sequenced in a study of response to subunit inactivated influenza vaccine. Germline CDR1 and CDR2: LGHDT and YNNKEL (reference sequence). Trimming took 4 bases from V and 8 from J, leaving 14 bases between them. This CDR3 comprises 14 residues. TCRdb called the RT-PCR reads again in MiXCR, with one record for every CDR3 protein. This sample carries some 800,000 distinct CDR3 sequences, around 20% of them seen once, and the ten largest clones take more than 8.5%. The gene calls are TRBV3-1 and TRBJ2-2, with D maybe TRBD2 (5 bases). The clonotype was recovered from a man aged 50 to 60 who received an inactivated influenza vaccine. The sequencing here drew on PBMCs from blood, taken about 5 days after vaccination. CDR3 in amino acids: CASSPGGFNGELFF. The CDR3 DNA is TGTGCCAGCAGCCCCGGAGGATTCAATGGGGAGCTGTTTTTT.